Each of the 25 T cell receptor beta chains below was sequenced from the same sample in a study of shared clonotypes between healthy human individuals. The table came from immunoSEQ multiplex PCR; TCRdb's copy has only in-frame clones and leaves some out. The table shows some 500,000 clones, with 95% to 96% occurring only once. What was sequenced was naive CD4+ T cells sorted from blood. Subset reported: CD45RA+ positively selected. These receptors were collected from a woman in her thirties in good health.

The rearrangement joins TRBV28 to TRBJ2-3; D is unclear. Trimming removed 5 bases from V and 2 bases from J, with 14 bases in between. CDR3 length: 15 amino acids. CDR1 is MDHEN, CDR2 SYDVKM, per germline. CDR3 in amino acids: CASSEMVGPTDTQYF. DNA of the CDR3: TGTGCCAGCAGTGAAATGGTAGGACCCACAGATACGCAGTATTTT.

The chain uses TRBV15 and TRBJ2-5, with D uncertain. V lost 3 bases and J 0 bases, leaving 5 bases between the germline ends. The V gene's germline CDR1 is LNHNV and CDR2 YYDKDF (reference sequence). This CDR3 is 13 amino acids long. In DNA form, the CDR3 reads TGTGCCACCAGCAGGGCAGACCAAGAGACCCAGTACTTC. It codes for CATSRADQETQYF.

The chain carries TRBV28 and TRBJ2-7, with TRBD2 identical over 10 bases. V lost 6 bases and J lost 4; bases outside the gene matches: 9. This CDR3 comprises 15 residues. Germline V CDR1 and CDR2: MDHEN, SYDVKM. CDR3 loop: CASSGPGTSAYEQYF. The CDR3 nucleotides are TGTGCCAGCAGCGGGCCCGGGACTAGCGCTTACGAGCAGTACTTC.

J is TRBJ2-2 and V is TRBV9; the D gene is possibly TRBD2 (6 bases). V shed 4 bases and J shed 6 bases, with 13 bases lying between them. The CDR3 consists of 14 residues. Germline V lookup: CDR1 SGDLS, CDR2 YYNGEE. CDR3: CASSSTSYPGELFF. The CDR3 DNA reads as TGTGCCAGCAGCTCAACTAGCTACCCCGGGGAGCTGTTTTTT.

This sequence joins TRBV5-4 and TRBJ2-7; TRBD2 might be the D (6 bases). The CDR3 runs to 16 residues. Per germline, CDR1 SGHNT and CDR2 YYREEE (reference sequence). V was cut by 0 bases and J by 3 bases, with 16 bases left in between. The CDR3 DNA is TGTGCCAGCAGCTTGGCCGGAAGCGGGTCCTTCTACGAGCAGTACTTC. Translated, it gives CASSLAGSGSFYEQYF.

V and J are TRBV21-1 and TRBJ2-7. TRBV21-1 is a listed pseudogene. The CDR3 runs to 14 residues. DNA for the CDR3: TGTGCCAGCAGCCACACCGGGACCACCTACGAGCAGTACTTC. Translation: CASSHTGTTYEQYF.

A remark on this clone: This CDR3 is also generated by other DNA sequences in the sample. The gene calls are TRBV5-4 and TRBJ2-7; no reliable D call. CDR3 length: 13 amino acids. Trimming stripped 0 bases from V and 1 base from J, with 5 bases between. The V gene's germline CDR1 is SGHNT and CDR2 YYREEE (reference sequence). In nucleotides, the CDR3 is TGTGCCAGCAGCTTGGTGGGGTCCTACGAGCAGTACTTC. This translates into CASSLVGSYEQYF.

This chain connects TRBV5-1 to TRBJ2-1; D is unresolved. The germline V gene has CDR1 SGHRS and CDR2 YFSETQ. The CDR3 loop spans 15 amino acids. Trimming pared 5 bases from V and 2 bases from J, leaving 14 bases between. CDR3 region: CASRSGAPTYNEQFF. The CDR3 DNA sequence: TGCGCCAGCAGGAGTGGTGCACCGACCTACAATGAGCAGTTCTTC.

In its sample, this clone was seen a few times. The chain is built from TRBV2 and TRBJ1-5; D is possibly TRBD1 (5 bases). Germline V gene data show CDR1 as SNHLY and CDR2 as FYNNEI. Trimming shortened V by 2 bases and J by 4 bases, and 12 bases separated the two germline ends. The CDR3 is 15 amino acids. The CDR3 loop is CASSELTVLNQPQHF. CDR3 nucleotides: TGTGCCAGCAGTGAACTGACAGTCCTGAATCAGCCCCAGCATTTT.

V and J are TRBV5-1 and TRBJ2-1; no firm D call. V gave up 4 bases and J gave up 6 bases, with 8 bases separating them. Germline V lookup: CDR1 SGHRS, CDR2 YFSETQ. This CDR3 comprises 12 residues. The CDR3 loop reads CASSVNRNEQFF. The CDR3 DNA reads TGCGCCAGCAGCGTTAACCGCAATGAGCAGTTCTTC. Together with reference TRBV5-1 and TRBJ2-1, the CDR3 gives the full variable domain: KAGVTQTPRYLIKTRGQQVTLSCSPISGHRSVSWYQQTPGQGLQFLFEYFSETQRNKGNFPGRFSGRQFSNSRSEMNVSTLELGDSALYLCASSVNRNEQFFGPGTRLTVL.

The CDR3 region has the DNA TGTGCCAGCAGTGACAATAGACTTCCCACCGGGGAGCTGTTTTTT. Encoded protein: CASSDNRLPTGELFF. The chain uses TRBV27 and TRBJ2-2, with D unresolved. In germline, CDR1 is MNHEY, CDR2 SMNVEV (reference sequence). Trimming stripped 5 bases from V and 4 bases from J, with 14 bases between. The CDR3 is 15 amino acids.

The DNA for the CDR3 is TGCGCCAGCAGCAAAGGACTAGCGGGAAAAACCGGGGAGCTGTTTTTT. Protein: CASSKGLAGKTGELFF. The chain has TRBV4-1 and TRBJ2-2, with 12 bases aligning to TRBD2. The germline V gene encodes CDR1 MGHRA and CDR2 YSYEKL. V trimming: 5 bases; J trimming: 5 bases; junction bases outside the gene matches: 6. CDR3 size: 16 residues.

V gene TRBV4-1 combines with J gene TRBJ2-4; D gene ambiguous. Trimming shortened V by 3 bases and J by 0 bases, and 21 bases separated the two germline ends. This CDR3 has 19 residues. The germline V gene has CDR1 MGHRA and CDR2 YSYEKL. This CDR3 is CASSHLATEEPLAKNIQYF. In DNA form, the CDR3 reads TGCGCCAGCAGCCACCTTGCCACGGAAGAGCCTCTAGCCAAAAACATTCAGTACTTC.

The CDR3 loop reads CASGLAPGGLQYF. As DNA, the CDR3 is TGTGCTAGTGGTTTGGCCCCAGGGGGCCTCCAGTACTTC. The rearrangement joins TRBV12-5 to TRBJ2-5; 8 bases are a match to TRBD1. V lost 1 base to trimming and J lost 10 bases; unmatched junction nucleotides: 5. The CDR3 runs to 13 residues. Germline V gives CDR1 LGHNT, CDR2 FRNRAP. Filled out from reference TRBV12-5 and TRBJ2-5, the complete variable domain reads DARVTQTPRHKVTEMGQEVTMRCQPILGHNTVFWYRQTMMQGLELLAYFRNRAPLDDSGMPKDRFSAEMPDATLATLKIQPSEPRDSAVYFCASGLAPGGLQYFGPGTRLLVL.

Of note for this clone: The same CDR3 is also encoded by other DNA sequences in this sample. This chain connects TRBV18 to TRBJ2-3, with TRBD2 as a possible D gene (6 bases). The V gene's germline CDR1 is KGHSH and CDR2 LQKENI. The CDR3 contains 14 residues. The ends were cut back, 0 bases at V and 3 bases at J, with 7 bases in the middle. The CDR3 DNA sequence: TGTGCCAGCTCACCACCTAGCGGTACAGATACGCAGTATTTT. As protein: CASSPPSGTDTQYF.

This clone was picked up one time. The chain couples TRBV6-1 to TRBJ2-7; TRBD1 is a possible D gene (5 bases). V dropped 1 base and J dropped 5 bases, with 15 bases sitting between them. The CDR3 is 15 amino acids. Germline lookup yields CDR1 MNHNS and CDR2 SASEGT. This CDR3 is CASSEDGRARHEQYF. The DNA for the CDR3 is TGTGCCAGCAGTGAAGATGGCAGGGCGAGGCACGAGCAGTACTTC.

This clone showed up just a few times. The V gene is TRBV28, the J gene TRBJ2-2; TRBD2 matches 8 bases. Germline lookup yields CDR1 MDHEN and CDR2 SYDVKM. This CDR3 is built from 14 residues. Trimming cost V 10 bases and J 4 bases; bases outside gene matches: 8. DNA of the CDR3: TGTGCCACCGGGGGGGGAGCGGGCACCGGGGAGCTGTTTTTT. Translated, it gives CATGGGAGTGELFF.

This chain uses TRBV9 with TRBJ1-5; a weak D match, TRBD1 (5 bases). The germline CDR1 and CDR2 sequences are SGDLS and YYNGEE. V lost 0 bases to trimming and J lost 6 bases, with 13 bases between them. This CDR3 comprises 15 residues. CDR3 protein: CASSVGVGQGQPQHF. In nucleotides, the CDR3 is TGTGCCAGCAGCGTAGGGGTAGGGCAGGGTCAGCCCCAGCATTTT.

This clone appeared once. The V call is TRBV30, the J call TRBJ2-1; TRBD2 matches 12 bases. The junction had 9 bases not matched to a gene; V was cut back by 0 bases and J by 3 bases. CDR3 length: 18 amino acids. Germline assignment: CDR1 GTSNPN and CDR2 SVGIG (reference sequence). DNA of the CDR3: TGTGCCTGGAGTGTAATGCTAGCGGGAGGGTCTTTCTACAATGAGCAGTTCTTC. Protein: CAWSVMLAGGSFYNEQFF.

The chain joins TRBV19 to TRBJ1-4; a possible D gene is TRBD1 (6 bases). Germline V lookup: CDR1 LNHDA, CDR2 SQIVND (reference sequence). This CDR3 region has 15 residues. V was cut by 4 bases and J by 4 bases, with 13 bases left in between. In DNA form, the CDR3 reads TGTGCCAGTAGTACACGGACAGTCTATAATGAAAAACTGTTTTTT. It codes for CASSTRTVYNEKLFF.

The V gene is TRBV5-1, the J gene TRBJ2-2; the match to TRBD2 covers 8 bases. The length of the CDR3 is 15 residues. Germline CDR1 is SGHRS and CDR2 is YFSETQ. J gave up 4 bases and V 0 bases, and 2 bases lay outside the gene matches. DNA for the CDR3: TGCGCCAGCAGCTTGGGACTAGCGACCACCGGGGAGCTGTTTTTT. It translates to CASSLGLATTGELFF.

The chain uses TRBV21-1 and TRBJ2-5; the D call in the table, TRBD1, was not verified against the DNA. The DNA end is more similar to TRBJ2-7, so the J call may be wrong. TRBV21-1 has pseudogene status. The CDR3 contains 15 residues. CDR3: CASSKVRGQGPEQYF. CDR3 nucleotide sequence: TGTGCCAGCAGCAAAGTAAGGGGACAGGGACCCGAGCAGTACTTC.

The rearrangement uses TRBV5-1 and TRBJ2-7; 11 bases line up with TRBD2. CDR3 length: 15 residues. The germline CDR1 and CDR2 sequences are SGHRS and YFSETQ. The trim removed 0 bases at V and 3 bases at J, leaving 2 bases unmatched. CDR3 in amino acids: CASSLEGTSGYEQYF. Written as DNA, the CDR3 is TGCGCCAGCAGCTTGGAAGGGACTAGCGGCTACGAGCAGTACTTC.

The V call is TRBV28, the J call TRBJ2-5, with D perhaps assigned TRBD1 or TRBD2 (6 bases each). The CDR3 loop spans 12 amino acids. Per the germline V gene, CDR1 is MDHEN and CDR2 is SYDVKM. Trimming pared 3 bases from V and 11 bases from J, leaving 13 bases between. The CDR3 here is CASSFEGGRQYF. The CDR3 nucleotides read TGTGCCAGCAGTTTTGAGGGGGGCCGGCAGTACTTC.

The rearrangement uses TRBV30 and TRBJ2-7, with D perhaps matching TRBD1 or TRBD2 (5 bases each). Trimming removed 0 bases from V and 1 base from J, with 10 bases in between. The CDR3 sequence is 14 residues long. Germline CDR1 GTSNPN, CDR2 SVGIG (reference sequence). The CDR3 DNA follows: TGTGCCTGGAGTGTACGGGGCAGATCCTACGAGCAGTACTTC. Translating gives CAWSVRGRSYEQYF.